This TCR beta chain is from a study of OX40 agonist ivuxolimab in advanced cancers. Turning to the study itself: Ivuxolimab, which patients received intravenously every 2 weeks, was dosed at 0.01 to 10 mg/kg. Study findings and constraints: Relative to CD4+, CD8+ T cells held more expanded clones on average. Dose levels from 0.1 to 3.0 mg/kg saw CD4+ and CD8+ blood T cells expand clonally by week 6. The specificity for antigen of the expanded peripheral T cells was not determined.

As to this clone: Antigen: not known.

Trimming took off 1 base at V and 3 bases at J, with 5 bases between the two ends. Germline assignment: CDR1 LNHDA and CDR2 SQIVND (reference sequence). The CDR3 covers 13 residues. TCRdb's copy holds only in-frame clones and misses some; the assay was immunoSEQ multiplex PCR. The data hold about 66,000 clones, with less than 90% observed a single time. Sequenced material: CD4+ or CD8+ T cells sorted from blood, taken in a trial of the OX40 agonist ivuxolimab. This receptor was taken from an adult with an advanced solid tumor such as melanoma, head and neck, liver or kidney cancer. The V call is TRBV19, the J call TRBJ2-3; D remains unclear. The chain's CDR3 is CASSIGETDTQYF. The CDR3 DNA is TGTGCCAGTAGTATAGGGGAAACAGATACGCAGTATTTT.